Presented here are 26 T cell receptor beta chains from one specimen sequenced in a study of blood T cell repertoires in COVID-19. Repertoires were generated with immunoSEQ multiplex PCR, while TCRdb's copy carries only in-frame clones and drops some. The table has more than 85,000 clones, about 85% seen once. The sequenced sample consisted of peripheral blood. Every receptor here comes from a man aged 70 or older with acute or convalescent COVID-19.

The chain employs TRBV9 and TRBJ2-1, with TRBD2 matching 10 bases. The CDR3 consists of 14 residues. Germline V gene data show CDR1 as SGDLS and CDR2 as YYNGEE. The V and J ends lost 9 bases and 4 bases, in that order; junction bases with no gene match: 7. Here the CDR3 reads CATSPGLAYNEQFF. The CDR3 coding sequence is TGTGCCACCTCACCGGGACTAGCGTACAATGAGCAGTTCTTC. The full variable domain, its missing parts supplied by reference TRBV9 and TRBJ2-1, is DSGVTQTPKHLITATGQRVTLRCSPRSGDLSVYWYQQSLDQGLQFLIQYYNGEERAKGNILERFSAQQFPDLHSELNLSSLELGDSALYFCATSPGLAYNEQFFGPGTRLTVL.

V is TRBV28 and J is TRBJ1-6; no definite D call. V was shortened by 3 bases and J by 4 bases, with 7 bases between the two germline ends. This CDR3 has 14 amino acids. Per germline, CDR1 MDHEN and CDR2 SYDVKM. CDR3 DNA sequence: TGTGCCAGCAGTTTTACCGGGTATAATTCACCCCTCCACTTT. This translates into CASSFTGYNSPLHF.

The chain couples TRBV3-1 (or the pseudogene TRBV3-2) to TRBJ1-1; maybe TRBD1 (6 bases). CDR1 LGHDT and CDR2 YNNKEL come from the germline V gene (reference sequence). V was cut by 1 base and J by 10 bases, with 10 bases left in between. The CDR3 spans 12 residues. CDR3 loop: CASSQVRGGAFF. CDR3 sequence (DNA): TGTGCCAGCAGCCAAGTGAGAGGGGGAGCTTTCTTT.

CDR3 loop: CASSVDSPQETQYF. In DNA, the CDR3 is TGTGCCAGCAGTGTGGACAGCCCACAAGAGACCCAGTACTTC. The V call is TRBV2, the J call TRBJ2-5; a possible D gene is TRBD1 (6 bases). This CDR3 is 14 amino acids long. V lost 4 bases and J 2 bases, leaving 11 bases between the germline ends. Germline V gene sequence: CDR1 SNHLY, CDR2 FYNNEI. Drawing the rest from reference TRBV2 and TRBJ2-5, the complete variable domain is EPEVTQTPSHQVTQMGQEVILRCVPISNHLYFYWYRQILGQKVEFLVSFYNNEISEKSEIFDDQFSVERPDGSNFTLKIRSTKLEDSAMYFCASSVDSPQETQYFGPGTRLLVL.

This clone has only a few counts. The rearrangement uses TRBV5-8 and TRBJ1-3; D unclear. Trimming shortened V by 5 bases and J by 0 bases, and 6 bases separated the two germline ends. The CDR3 spans 13 residues. Germline CDR1 SGHTS, CDR2 YDEGEE. The CDR3 sequence: CASSSYSGNTIYF. The CDR3, as DNA: TGTGCCAGCAGTTCCTACTCTGGAAACACCATATATTTT.

The chain joins TRBV5-1 to TRBJ1-4; no reliable D call. Germline V gives CDR1 SGHRS, CDR2 YFSETQ. The length of the CDR3 is 14 residues. The V end was cut by 4 bases, the J end by 10 bases, with 17 bases between. The CDR3 protein is CASSIDGDGGKLFF. DNA of the CDR3: TGCGCCAGCAGCATCGACGGAGATGGAGGAAAACTGTTTTTT.

The chain combines TRBV19 with TRBJ2-7, with D possibly TRBD2 on 5 matching bases. The CDR3 has 15 residues. V lost 6 bases to trimming and J lost 0 bases, with 15 bases between them. Germline lookup yields CDR1 LNHDA and CDR2 SQIVND (reference sequence). The CDR3 loop reads CASSLGVVLSYEQYF. CDR3 in DNA: TGTGCCAGTAGCCTCGGGGTCGTCCTCTCCTACGAGCAGTACTTC.

The chain carries TRBV28 and TRBJ1-2, with a possible D match to TRBD1 (6 bases). Germline values: CDR1 MDHEN, CDR2 SYDVKM. The V end was cut by 6 bases, the J end by 4 bases, with 15 bases between. The CDR3 is 14 amino acids. CDR3 DNA sequence: TGTGCCAGCAGACAACAGGGTCCCCTCTATGGCTACACCTTC. This encodes CASRQQGPLYGYTF.

The chain joins TRBV7-8 to TRBJ2-2; 8 positions match TRBD1. V was clipped by 5 bases and J by 3 bases; unmatched bases: 8. Per germline, CDR1 SGHVS and CDR2 FQNEAQ. The CDR3 loop spans 16 amino acids. The CDR3 protein is CASSPRQGRDTGELFF. The CDR3 region has the DNA TGTGCCAGCAGCCCACGACAGGGGAGAGACACCGGGGAGCTGTTTTTT.

This chain joins TRBV21-1 and TRBJ1-5. TRBV21-1 is a documented pseudogene. The CDR3 consists of 15 residues. The CDR3: CASTMSGGSNQPQHF. CDR3 DNA: TGTGCCAGCACCATGAGTGGTGGTAGCAATCAGCCCCAGCATTTT.

The chain joins TRBV7-6 to TRBJ2-7, with D unclear. This CDR3 is built from 17 residues. V lost 2 bases, J lost 1 base, and 18 bases lay in between. CDR1 and CDR2 from the germline V gene are SGHVS and FNYEAQ. The CDR3 DNA reads TGTGCCAGCAGCTTACTGGCAGGCCCCCTGATGTCCTACGAGCAGTACTTC. Amino acids: CASSLLAGPLMSYEQYF.

The chain recombines TRBV4-1 with TRBJ2-3; 9 bases align to TRBD1. J gave up 6 bases and V 4 bases, and 11 bases lay outside the gene matches. Germline CDR1 is MGHRA and CDR2 is YSYEKL. The CDR3 covers 16 residues. CDR3 nucleotide sequence: TGCGCCAGCAGCCTCACAGGGGGCGCGTCCTTGGATACGCAGTATTTT. It translates to CASSLTGGASLDTQYF.

V usage is TRBV6-5 and J usage is TRBJ1-6, with 8 bases identical to TRBD1. The CDR3 spans 16 residues. The ends lost 2 bases at V and 7 bases at J; junction bases unmatched: 7. Germline values: CDR1 MNHEY, CDR2 SVGAGI. In nucleotides, the CDR3 is TGTGCCAGCAGTTACGTCAACAGGGACAGGAATTCACCCCTCCACTTT. This codes for CASSYVNRDRNSPLHF.

The chain carries TRBV9 and TRBJ1-6; TRBD1 matches 8 bases. This CDR3 is built from 13 residues. Looked up from germline, CDR1 is SGDLS and CDR2 is YYNGEE. With 4 bases clipped from V and 11 bases from J, the junction kept 5 bases outside the gene matches. The CDR3 sequence is CASSPGGQTPLHF. The CDR3 coding sequence is TGTGCCAGCAGCCCAGGGGGCCAAACACCCCTCCACTTT.

This sequence joins TRBV6-5 and TRBJ1-2, with a tentative D call TRBD1 (5 bases). The germline V and J ends were trimmed by 7 bases and 8 bases, with 20 bases remaining between them. The CDR3 covers 14 residues. The germline CDR1 and CDR2 sequences are MNHEY and SVGAGI. DNA of the CDR3: TGTGCCAGCACCCCGGGGGTGAGGGACTCCGGCTACACCTTC. This gives the protein CASTPGVRDSGYTF.

The chain is built from TRBV6-1 and TRBJ2-4; 9 bases are shared with TRBD1. CDR3 length: 20 amino acids. Germline V gene sequence: CDR1 MNHNS, CDR2 SASEGT. V lost 2 bases to trimming and J lost 0 bases; unmatched junction nucleotides: 14. DNA for the CDR3: TGTGCCAGCAGTGAAAGTAGGGGGACAGGGTATACACTAGCCAAAAACATTCAGTACTTC. Its translation is CASSESRGTGYTLAKNIQYF.

J is TRBJ1-2 and V is TRBV28; no clear D. CDR1 is MDHEN and CDR2 is SYDVKM in the germline V gene. The CDR3 is 16 residues long. V lost 6 bases and J 2 bases, leaving 19 bases between the germline ends. Written as DNA, the CDR3 is TGTGCCAGCAGCGAATCCCGCGCCCCCTTAAACTATGGCTACACCTTC. It translates to CASSESRAPLNYGYTF.

For the CDR3, the DNA is TGTGCCAGCAGTTTAACTTGGCGGGGGGGCCGTAGTGAGCAGTTCTTC. This codes for CASSLTWRGGRSEQFF. J is TRBJ2-1 and V is TRBV6-5, with 9 bases identical to TRBD2. This CDR3 is built from 16 residues. Germline V CDR1 and CDR2: MNHEY, SVGAGI. Trimming took 4 bases from V and 9 from J; bases not matched to a gene: 13.

The chain couples TRBV5-4 to TRBJ2-2; D is perhaps TRBD2 (5 bases). V was trimmed by 0 bases and J by 0 bases, leaving 6 bases between them. The CDR3 is made up of 15 amino acids. Germline V gene lookup returns CDR1 SGHNT and CDR2 YYREEE (reference sequence). CDR3 nucleotide sequence: TGTGCCAGCAGCTTGGTCGGGACGAACACCGGGGAGCTGTTTTTT. It translates to CASSLVGTNTGELFF. The whole variable domain, remainder taken from reference TRBV5-4 and TRBJ2-2, is ETGVTQSPTHLIKTRGQQVTLRCSSQSGHNTVSWYQQALGQGPQFIFQYYREEENGRGNFPPRFSGLQFPNYSSELNVNALELDDSALYLCASSLVGTNTGELFFGEGSRLTVL.

This clone was observed a single time. CDR3 sequence reads: CASSGRGSLNSPLHF. CDR3 coding DNA: TGTGCCAGCAGCGGCAGGGGCTCCCTTAATTCACCCCTCCACTTT. V usage is TRBV5-4 and J usage is TRBJ1-6; weak D call: TRBD1 (6 bases). The germline V and J ends were trimmed by 4 bases and 6 bases, with 14 bases remaining between them. This CDR3 has 15 residues. CDR1 and CDR2 (germline): SGHNT, YYREEE (reference sequence).

This rearrangement joins TRBV30 to TRBJ1-2; D call uncertain. Germline CDR1 and CDR2: GTSNPN and SVGIG (reference sequence). CDR3 length: 13 residues. The V end lost 4 bases, the J end lost 7 bases, and 16 bases lay between the germline ends. CDR3 DNA sequence: TGTGCCTGGACGAGGGAACCCCTTCTTGGCTACACCTTC. Translation gives CAWTREPLLGYTF.

The V gene is TRBV7-2, the J gene TRBJ2-7, with D possibly being TRBD1 (6 bases). CDR1 is SGHTA and CDR2 is FQGNSA in the germline V gene. CDR3 length: 13 residues. Trimming removed 2 bases at V and 4 bases at J, with 9 bases between. CDR3 region: CASSLTTGYEQYV. Here the CDR3 DNA reads TGTGCCAGCAGCTTAACTACAGGGTACGAGCAGTACGTC.

This chain joins TRBV5-6 and TRBJ2-7; possibly TRBD2 for D (6 bases). The CDR3 spans 13 residues. CDR1 is SGHDT, CDR2 YYEEEE, per germline. Trimming took 6 bases from V and 4 from J, leaving 14 bases between them. The DNA of the CDR3 is TGTGCCAGCAACCTGGGTCGGGGGTACGAGCAGTACGTC. Residues: CASNLGRGYEQYV.

The CDR3 DNA is TGTGCCAGCTCACCATATCGCTCCCGAGGGATGAACACTGAAGCTTTCTTT. Amino acid sequence: CASSPYRSRGMNTEAFF. V usage is TRBV18 and J usage is TRBJ1-1; D remains unclear. CDR3 length equals 17 residues. Trimming cost V 2 bases and J 0 bases, with 16 bases left between them. CDR1 KGHSH and CDR2 LQKENI come from the germline V gene.

V and J are TRBV6-5 and TRBJ2-2, with 7 bases lining up with TRBD2. This CDR3 spans 14 amino acids. Per the germline V gene, CDR1 is MNHEY and CDR2 is SVGAGI. The V segment lost 6 bases and the J segment 6 bases; nucleotides outside the gene matches: 7. The CDR3 DNA is TGTGCCAGCAGGTTTCTAGCGGCCGCCGGGGAGCTGTTTTTT. This gives the protein CASRFLAAAGELFF.

The chain uses TRBV19 and TRBJ2-2, with 9 bases that match TRBD1. The germline gives CDR1 LNHDA, CDR2 SQIVND (reference sequence). The CDR3 runs to 14 residues. V lost 5 bases and J lost 3; bases outside the gene matches: 1. CDR3 in DNA: TGTGCCAGTAGTGGACAGGGGTACACCGGGGAGCTGTTTTTT. This gives the protein CASSGQGYTGELFF.